What follows are 18 T cell receptor beta chains derived from one specimen sequenced in a study of cytotoxic CD8 clonotypes in ibrutinib-treated CLL (dated by TCRdb to the early 2020s). Library generation was performed with the immunoSEQ multiplex PCR assay. Entries here come from immuneACCESS through TCRdb and include only in-frame sequences with V and J called. Some clones fail to appear in such tables; in the studies checked, an unresolved V gene covers under half of the shortfall, and the cause of the remainder is unknown. The table for this sample lists some 350,000 clones; over 55% of them were counted only once. Clones ranked in the top ten supply roughly 6.3% of the sample. Sequenced here: PBMCs, sampled after 36 months of ibrutinib treatment. These receptors were collected from a human donor with chronic lymphocytic leukemia.

The chain combines TRBV2 with TRBJ1-2; D gene unclear. The V gene lost 4 bases and the J gene lost 4 bases, with 13 bases spanning the gap. The germline V gene encodes CDR1 SNHLY and CDR2 FYNNEI. This CDR3 spans 14 amino acids. CDR3 residues: CASSGGQDFYGYTF. The DNA of the CDR3 is TGTGCCAGCAGTGGTGGGCAGGATTTCTATGGCTACACCTTC.

The V and J genes are TRBV4-3 and TRBJ2-3; the D call may be TRBD1 or TRBD2 (6 bases each). The length of the CDR3 is 15 residues. Trimming left V 4 bases short and J 6 bases short, with 17 bases between. CDR1 and CDR2 from the germline V gene are LGHNA and YSLEER. The CDR3 sequence is CASSPPGPGADTQYF. In DNA form, the CDR3 reads TGCGCCAGCAGCCCCCCAGGGCCGGGGGCGGATACGCAGTATTTT.

This clone was detected a few times. The genes are TRBV5-6 and TRBJ2-3, with a possible D match to TRBD1 (7 bases). Germline CDR1 and CDR2: SGHDT and YYEEEE. This CDR3 has 14 residues. The V end lost 3 bases, the J end lost 6 bases, and 14 bases lay between the germline ends. The CDR3 loop is CASSSRQGGDTQYF. The CDR3 DNA follows: TGTGCCAGCAGCTCCCGACAGGGAGGTGATACGCAGTATTTT.

The chain is built from TRBV7-9 and TRBJ2-3; a weak D match, TRBD1 (6 bases). V was cut by 1 base and J by 4 bases, with 9 bases left in between. This CDR3 has 14 amino acids. The germline V gene has CDR1 SEHNR and CDR2 FQNEAQ (reference sequence). The CDR3 DNA is TGTGCCAGCAGCTTAGGAGGGGGACCAGATACGCAGTATTTT. Protein: CASSLGGGPDTQYF.

This rearrangement joins TRBV9 to TRBJ2-5; the D is unclear. With 4 bases removed from V and 0 bases from J, the gap between germline ends came to 10 bases. The CDR3 is 14 amino acids. Germline CDR1 and CDR2: SGDLS and YYNGEE. This CDR3 reads CASSPDLYQETQYF. The CDR3 DNA reads TGTGCCAGCAGCCCCGACCTGTACCAAGAGACCCAGTACTTC.

J is TRBJ1-5 and V is TRBV29-1; D is unresolved. The CDR3 runs to 12 residues. CDR1 is SQVTM, CDR2 ANQGSEA, per germline. V was cut by 6 bases and J by 2 bases, with 8 bases left in between. CDR3 sequence reads: CSVGVGNQPQHF. CDR3 bases: TGCAGCGTGGGAGTTGGCAATCAGCCCCAGCATTTT.

The chain is built from TRBV18 and TRBJ2-4, with TRBD1 matching over 7 bases. Trimming removed 0 bases from V and 7 bases from J; junction bases left unmatched: 3. The CDR3 contains 14 residues. CDR1 KGHSH and CDR2 LQKENI come from the germline V gene. The CDR3 DNA follows: TGTGCCAGCTCACCACCGACAGGGCTGAACATTCAGTACTTC. Its protein product is CASSPPTGLNIQYF.

This chain joins TRBV27 and TRBJ1-2; 9 bases are a match to TRBD1. J gave up 3 bases and V 6 bases, and 2 bases lay outside the gene matches. There are 13 residues in the CDR3. Germline values: CDR1 MNHEY, CDR2 SMNVEV (reference sequence). The CDR3: CASSWDRDYGYTF. DNA for the CDR3: TGTGCCAGCAGCTGGGACAGGGACTATGGCTACACCTTC.

The genes are TRBV7-9 and TRBJ2-7; D is uncertain. CDR1 is SEHNR and CDR2 is FQNEAQ in the germline V gene (reference sequence). Trimming took off 2 bases at V and 5 bases at J, with 4 bases between the two ends. The CDR3 consists of 11 residues. CDR3 region: CASSLFHEQYF. The CDR3 bases are TGTGCCAGCAGCTTATTCCACGAGCAGTACTTC.

About this clone itself: Distinct nucleotide sequences in the sample also encode this CDR3. This rearrangement joins TRBV29-1 to TRBJ2-7; D not resolved. Germline CDR1 and CDR2: SQVTM and ANQGSEA. Trimming left V 4 bases short and J 5 bases short, with 6 bases between. The CDR3 length is 10 residues. The CDR3 DNA reads as TGCAGCGTTGGGGGTCACGAGCAGTACTTC. Its protein is CSVGGHEQYF.

This clone was detected a few times. This chain uses TRBV6-5 with TRBJ2-2, with 8 bases lining up with TRBD1. The CDR3 extends over 14 amino acids. CDR1 is MNHEY and CDR2 is SVGAGI in the germline V gene. The V and J ends lost 4 bases and 4 bases, in that order; junction bases with no gene match: 2. The CDR3 DNA reads as TGTGCCAGCAGTTTTACAGGGGGCACCGGGGAGCTGTTTTTT. It is translated as CASSFTGGTGELFF.

The chain has TRBV5-3 and TRBJ1-1; a possible D gene is TRBD1 (6 bases). TRBV5-3 is annotated as an ORF whose role is uncertain. This CDR3 has 21 amino acids. V gave up 2 bases and J gave up 1 base, with 30 bases separating them. CDR3 region: CARSFHTLHAGTHIQNTEAFF. In DNA form, the CDR3 reads TGTGCCAGAAGCTTCCATACCCTACACGCGGGGACACATATTCAGAACACTGAAGCTTTCTTT.

In this sample, this clone turned up a few times. The chain combines TRBV7-9 with TRBJ1-2, with D unclear. The CDR3 runs 17 residues. The V and J ends lost 1 base and 0 bases respectively, with 15 bases between them. Germline CDR1 is SEHNR and CDR2 is FQNEAQ (reference sequence). Here the CDR3 reads CASSLDYGWMANYGYTF. In DNA form, the CDR3 reads TGTGCCAGCAGCTTAGACTACGGGTGGATGGCTAACTATGGCTACACCTTC.

This clone was observed a few times. The chain links TRBV19 to TRBJ2-7; D not resolved. Trimming removed 6 bases from V and 0 bases from J, with 12 bases in between. CDR1 is LNHDA, CDR2 SQIVND, per germline (reference sequence). The CDR3 covers 14 residues. The DNA of the CDR3 is TGTGCCAGTAGACGACTTGACGGCTCCTACGAGCAGTACTTC. Protein sequence: CASRRLDGSYEQYF.

V gene TRBV25-1 combines with J gene TRBJ2-1; the D gene is possibly TRBD1 (6 bases). The CDR3 is made up of 17 amino acids. Germline loops: CDR1 MGHDK, CDR2 SYGVNS. Trimming cost V 1 base and J 9 bases, with 22 bases left between them. The CDR3 DNA is TGTGCCAGCAGTGAATTAGGGGGAGTTACAGGGTTGGGTGAGCAGTTCTTC. It specifies CASSELGGVTGLGEQFF.

This chain connects TRBV6-1 to TRBJ2-3, with TRBD2 matching 11 bases. CDR3 size: 15 residues. Losses at the gene ends were 7 bases for V and 5 bases for J; bases not matched to a gene: 8. CDR1 is MNHNS and CDR2 is SASEGT in the germline V gene. The CDR3 is CASKGSGGAVDTQYF. CDR3 in DNA: TGTGCCAGCAAGGGTAGCGGGGGGGCGGTAGATACGCAGTATTTT.

The V and J genes are TRBV7-3 and TRBJ2-5; D gene uncertain. With 1 base removed from V and 3 bases from J, the gap between germline ends came to 6 bases. Germline CDR1 SGHTA, CDR2 FQGTGA. The length of the CDR3 is 13 residues. Here the CDR3 reads CASSLSPEETQYF. The CDR3 DNA reads as TGTGCCAGCAGCTTAAGCCCGGAAGAGACCCAGTACTTC. Drawing the rest from reference TRBV7-3 and TRBJ2-5, the complete variable domain is GAGVSQTPSNKVTEKGKYVELRCDPISGHTALYWYRQSLGQGPEFLIYFQGTGAADDSGLPNDRFFAVRPEGSVSTLKIQRTERGDSAVYLCASSLSPEETQYFGPGTRLLVL.

The sample holds one count of this clone. The J gene is TRBJ1-1, the V gene TRBV5-1; the D is unclear. The CDR3 contains 13 residues. CDR1 SGHRS and CDR2 YFSETQ come from the germline V gene. Trimming stripped 4 bases from V and 2 bases from J, with 9 bases between. Written as DNA, the CDR3 is TGCGCCAGCAGCCCTGTGGTTAACACTGAAGCTTTCTTT. Encoded protein: CASSPVVNTEAFF.